This TCR beta chain was recovered during a study of T cells in Graves' hyperthyroidism and ophthalmopathy. Whole-study findings and limits: Prediction of ophthalmopathy progression came a median approximately 6.5 months pre-onset. Most thyroid clonotypes that were expanded above 0.001 also turned up in blood.

From under 12 ml of fresh peripheral blood, PBMCs were isolated. There were TCR beta CDR3 regions amplified from RNA transcripts. Initially, a first-round RT-PCR of the TCR CDR3 employed the HTBI primer set. Each CDR3 protein is one row after TCRdb ran MiXCR on the multiplex PCR reads. The table shows about 640,000 distinct CDR3 sequences, with around 20% occurring only once. Of note for this clonotype: Antigen unknown.

The source is a man under 40 with Graves' ophthalmopathy. The sequencing input was blood.

The CDR3 region is CASSVRGAGTDTQYF. The CDR3 DNA reads TGCGCCAGCAGTGTACGGGGGGCTGGCACAGATACGCAGTATTTT. This chain uses TRBV10-1 with TRBJ2-3, with D maybe TRBD2 (7 bases). Deletions cut 4 bases from V and 1 base from J, with 12 bases between. Germline values: CDR1 WNHNN, CDR2 SYGVQD (reference sequence). CDR3 length equals 15 residues.